A selection of T cell receptor beta chains follows, all from one sample in a study of cytomegalovirus exposure and HLA in healthy donors. Here immunoSEQ multiplex PCR was the method, and the copy in TCRdb shows in-frame clones only, minus some. Of 250,000 to 350,000 clones listed, about nine tenths are singletons. Sequenced sample: PBMCs. The receptors come from a middle-aged man in good health and CMV-seropositive. Each CDR3 is given with its conserved first and last residue. The order of the fields is D gene, J gene, clone size, V gene, CDR3 length, CDR3 DNA, CDR3 protein. A D gene is named only where the DNA matches it firmly. A row's size may be missing; if present it is once, few, many or a size class.

>TRBD2|TRBJ2-7|-|TRBV2|14
TGTGCCAGCAGCCTACTAGCGGAGGCCTACGAGCAGTACTTC
CASSLLAEAYEQYF
>-|TRBJ1-1|few|TRBV28|12
TGTGCCAGCACGGACAGGAACACTGAAGCTTTCTTT
CASTDRNTEAFF
>TRBD1|TRBJ2-7|-|TRBV5-1|14
TGCGCCAGCAGCCCACGACAGGGTACCTACGAGCAGTACTTC
CASSPRQGTYEQYF
>TRBD2|TRBJ2-1|-|TRBV5-6|16
TGTGCCAGCAGCTTAGGGACTAGCGGGGTATACAATGAGCAGTTCTTC
CASSLGTSGVYNEQFF
>TRBD1|TRBJ2-5|-|TRBV27|14
TGTGCCAGCAGTAAACAGGGGAATCAAGAGACCCAGTACTTC
CASSKQGNQETQYF
>TRBD1|TRBJ1-1|-|TRBV7-8|15
TGTGCCAGCAGCTCTAGGACAGGGGCGAACACTGAAGCTTTCTTT
CASSSRTGANTEAFF
>-|TRBJ2-7|-|TRBV6-5|14
TGTGCCAGCAGTTACTCGAGTATAGAAGACGAGCAGTACTTC
CASSYSSIEDEQYF
>TRBD1|TRBJ1-2|-|TRBV9|14
TGTGCCAGCAGCCCCCGTTGGACAGGCTATGGCTACACCTTC
CASSPRWTGYGYTF
>-|TRBJ2-3|-|TRBV6-1|13
TGTGCCAGCAGTGAGGGGCGCACAGATACGCAGTATTTT
CASSEGRTDTQYF
>TRBD2|TRBJ2-5|-|TRBV19|17
TGTGCCAGTAGTCAGGGGACTAGCGGGAGTAGGCAAGAGACCCAGTACTTC
CASSQGTSGSRQETQYF
>-|TRBJ2-3|-|TRBV9|15
TGTGCCAGCAGCGTAGGACAGGCTAGCACAGATACGCAGTATTTT
CASSVGQASTDTQYF
>TRBD1|TRBJ1-5|-|TRBV28|17
TGTGCCAGCAGAACTCGTGGGACAGGGGGCCGGAATCAGCCCCAGCATTTT
CASRTRGTGGRNQPQHF
>TRBD1|TRBJ1-6|-|TRBV29-1|13
TGCAGCGTTGGACAGGGTTACGGTTCACCCCTCCACTTT
CSVGQGYGSPLHF
>-|TRBJ1-4|few|TRBV6-5|14
TGTGCCAGCAGTACAGGGATATTGGGGGAAAAACTGTTTTTT
CASSTGILGEKLFF
>-|TRBJ1-5|-|TRBV6-1|14
TGTGCCAGCATCCACGGGAGGGGAGATCAGCCCCAGCATTTT
CASIHGRGDQPQHF
>TRBD1|TRBJ1-2|-|TRBV28|16
TGTGCCAGCAGTGCACCATCCGGGACAGGGGACTATGGCTACACCTTC
CASSAPSGTGDYGYTF
>TRBD2|TRBJ2-1|-|TRBV5-6|16
TGTGCCAGCAGCTTATCTGTGACTAGCGGACACAATGAGCAGTTCTTC
CASSLSVTSGHNEQFF
>-|TRBJ2-3|-|TRBV11-3|16
TGTGCCAGCAGCTTAGCTGGAGGAGCGGCCGCAGATACGCAGTATTTT
CASSLAGGAAADTQYF
>TRBD1|TRBJ2-3|-|TRBV5-5|17
TGTGCCAGCAGCTTCTCCCGGGACAGGTTTTCGACAGATACGCAGTATTTT
CASSFSRDRFSTDTQYF
>TRBD1|TRBJ2-7|-|TRBV7-9|14
TGTGCCAGCAGCACAGGGGGTAGGCTCTACGAGCAGTACTTC
CASSTGGRLYEQYF
>-|TRBJ2-1|-|TRBV6-6|13
TGTGCCAGCACGCTAGCGAGGAACAATGAGCAGTTCTTC
CASTLARNNEQFF
>-|TRBJ2-3|-|TRBV2|15
TGTGCCAGCACCTTCGGGGTAGCGGTCACAGATACGCAGTATTTT
CASTFGVAVTDTQYF